This T cell receptor (beta chain) is from a study of T cell responses to AZD1222 COVID-19 vaccine. Only in-frame clones appear in the TCRdb table, and some are missing; sequencing was by immunoSEQ multiplex PCR. The sample has more than 150,000 clones, around nine tenths seen once. The CDR3 extends over 13 amino acids. Trimming took off 1 base at V and 9 bases at J, with 7 bases between the two ends. Sample: peripheral blood, taken 28 days after the second AZD1222 dose. The V gene is TRBV12-3 or TRBV12-4, the J gene TRBJ1-6; no clear D gene. The sequence was collected from an adult who received the AZD1222 COVID-19 vaccine. The CDR3 DNA sequence: TGTGCCAGCAGTTTAGGCCGTAGTTCACCCCTCCACTTT. Translating it yields CASSLGRSSPLHF.